Listed below are T cell receptor beta chains from one sample, sequenced in a study of regulatory T cells in long-lasting Graves disease. Via MiXCR, TCRdb re-called the multiplex PCR reads, giving one row per CDR3 protein. The table lists 350,000 to 450,000 distinct CDR3 sequences, about 11% of them singletons. This sample was also put to use in a study of T cells in Graves' hyperthyroidism and ophthalmopathy.

The specimen comprised peripheral blood mononuclear cells (PBMCs), sampled at new diagnosis, from a patient treated with antithyroid drugs. Every receptor here comes from a woman under 30 with Graves disease. CDR3s include the opening cysteine and the closing phenylalanine or tryptophan. A D gene is named only where the DNA matches it firmly. Some rows have no size entry. The others give once, few or many, or a class for an expanded clone.

d_gene	abundance	len	v_gene	j_gene	CDR3aa	CDR3nt
-	-	15	TRBV6-2/TRBV6-3	TRBJ1-1	CASSYSGARDTEAFF	TGTGCCAGCAGTTACTCGGGAGCGCGGGACACTGAAGCTTTCTTT
TRBD1	many	19	TRBV11-2	TRBJ1-5	CASSSGGRSGPYSNQPQHF	TGTGCCAGCAGCTCAGGGGGCAGGTCGGGCCCTTATAGCAATCAGCCCCAGCATTTT
TRBD1	many	16	TRBV28	TRBJ2-4	CASSFYPGGSKNIQYF	TGTGCCAGCAGTTTTTATCCAGGGGGTTCCAAAAACATTCAGTACTTC
-	many	15	TRBV7-9	TRBJ1-1	CASSLVGGGDTEAFF	TGTGCCAGCAGCTTAGTAGGGGGGGGTGACACTGAAGCTTTCTTT
-	few	14	TRBV29-1	TRBJ1-1	CSVALDRQNTEAFF	TGCAGCGTAGCCCTCGACAGGCAAAACACTGAAGCTTTCTTT
-	many	14	TRBV10-3	TRBJ1-1	CAITGGGPPTEAFF	TGTGCCATCACGGGCGGGGGCCCCCCCACTGAAGCTTTCTTT
-	many	13	TRBV28	TRBJ1-2	CASTSPGSVGYTF	TGTGCCAGCACGTCGCCCGGTTCAGTTGGCTACACCTTC
-	-	15	TRBV30	TRBJ2-1	CAWSTGCSLYNEQFF	TGTGCCTGGAGTACTGGGTGTTCCCTCTACAATGAGCAGTTCTTC
-	-	15	TRBV7-9	TRBJ1-4	CASSLVGSSNEKLFF	TGTGCCAGCAGCTTAGTTGGCAGCTCTAATGAAAAACTGTTTTTT
-	many	13	TRBV7-2	TRBJ1-1	CASSLTRDAEAFF	TGTGCCAGCAGCCTGACAAGAGACGCTGAAGCTTTCTTT
TRBD2	few	15	TRBV9	TRBJ2-1	CASSVVSGSGNEQFF	TGTGCCAGCAGCGTAGTTAGCGGGAGTGGGAATGAGCAGTTCTTC
-	many	12	TRBV5-1	TRBJ2-7	CASSIDSYEQYF	TGCGCCAGCAGCATCGACTCCTACGAGCAGTACTTC